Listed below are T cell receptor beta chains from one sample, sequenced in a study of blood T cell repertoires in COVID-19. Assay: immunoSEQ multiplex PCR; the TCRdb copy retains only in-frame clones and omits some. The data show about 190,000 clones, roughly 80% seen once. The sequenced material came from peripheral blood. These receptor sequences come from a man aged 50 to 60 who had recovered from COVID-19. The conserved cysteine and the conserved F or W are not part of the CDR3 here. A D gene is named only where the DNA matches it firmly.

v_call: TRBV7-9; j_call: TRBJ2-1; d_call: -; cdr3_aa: ASSPGGSKGNEQF
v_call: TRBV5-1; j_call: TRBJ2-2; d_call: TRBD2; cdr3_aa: ASRTSGSGVTGELF
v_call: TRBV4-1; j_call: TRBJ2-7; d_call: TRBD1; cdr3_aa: ASSQTETGGYEQY
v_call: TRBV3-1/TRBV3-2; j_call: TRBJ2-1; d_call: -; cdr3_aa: ASSYRSEQF
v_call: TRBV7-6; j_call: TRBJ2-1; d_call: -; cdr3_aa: ASSLANRRAYNEQF
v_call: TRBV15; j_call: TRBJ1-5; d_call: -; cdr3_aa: ATSSIEEGYQPQH
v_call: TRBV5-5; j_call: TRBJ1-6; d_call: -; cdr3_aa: ASSLESRLYNSPLH
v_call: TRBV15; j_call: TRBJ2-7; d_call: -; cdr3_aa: ATSRDRDRWSSYEQY
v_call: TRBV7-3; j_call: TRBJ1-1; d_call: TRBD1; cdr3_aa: ASSKQGRRDTEAF
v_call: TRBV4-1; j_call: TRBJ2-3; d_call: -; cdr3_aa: ASSQGRATDTQY
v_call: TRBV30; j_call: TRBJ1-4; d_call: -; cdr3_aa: AWSGENNEKLF
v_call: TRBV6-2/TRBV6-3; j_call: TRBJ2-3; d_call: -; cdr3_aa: ASSYGGTGVTDTQY
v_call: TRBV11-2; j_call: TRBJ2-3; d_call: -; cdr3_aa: ASSLIVADTQY
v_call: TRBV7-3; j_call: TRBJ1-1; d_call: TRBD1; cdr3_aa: ASSLTGGADTEAF
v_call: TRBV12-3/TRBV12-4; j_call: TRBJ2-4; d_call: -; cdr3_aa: ASSSDSSSLL
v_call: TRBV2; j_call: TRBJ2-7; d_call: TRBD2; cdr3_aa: ASSDAGTSRYEQY
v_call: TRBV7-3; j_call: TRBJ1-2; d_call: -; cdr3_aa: ASSLRRPGQAESYGYT
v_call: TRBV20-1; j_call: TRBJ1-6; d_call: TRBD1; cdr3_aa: SASPGQGDGSPLH
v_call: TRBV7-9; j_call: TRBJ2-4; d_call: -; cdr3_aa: ASSLEGGLKNIQY
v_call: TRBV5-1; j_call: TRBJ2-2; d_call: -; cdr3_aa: ASSMGGGVGELF
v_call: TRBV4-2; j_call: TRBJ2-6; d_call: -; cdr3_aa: ASSPGVSGSGANVLT
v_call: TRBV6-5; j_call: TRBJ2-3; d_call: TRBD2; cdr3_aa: ASGSERENTDTQY
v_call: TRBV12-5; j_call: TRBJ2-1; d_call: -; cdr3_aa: ASGTGTSFNEQF
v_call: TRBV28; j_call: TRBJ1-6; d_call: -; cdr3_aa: ASSLRESPLH
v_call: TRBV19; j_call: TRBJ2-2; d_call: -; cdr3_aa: ASSKNTGELF
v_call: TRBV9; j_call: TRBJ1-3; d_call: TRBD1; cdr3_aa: ASSVAGTGISGNTIY
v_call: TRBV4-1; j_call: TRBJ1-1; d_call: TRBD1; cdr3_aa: ASSQALTGVATEAF
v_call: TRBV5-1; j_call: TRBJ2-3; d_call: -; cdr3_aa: ASSLSARGTDTQY
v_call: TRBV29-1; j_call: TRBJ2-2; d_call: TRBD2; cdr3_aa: SVRRPTSGEAGELF
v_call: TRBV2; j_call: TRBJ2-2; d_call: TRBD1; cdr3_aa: ASSWGTGKNTGELF
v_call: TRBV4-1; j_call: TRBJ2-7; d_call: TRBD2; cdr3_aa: ASSQGGTALASYEQY
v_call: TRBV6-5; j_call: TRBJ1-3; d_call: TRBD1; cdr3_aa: ATRDSNSGNTIY
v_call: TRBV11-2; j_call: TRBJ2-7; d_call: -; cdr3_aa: ASSLLGLTYEQY
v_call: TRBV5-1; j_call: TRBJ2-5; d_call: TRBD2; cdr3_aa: ASSLGVLAGGQETQY
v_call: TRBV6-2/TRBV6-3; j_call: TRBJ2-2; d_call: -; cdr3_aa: ASSYGRERGTGELF
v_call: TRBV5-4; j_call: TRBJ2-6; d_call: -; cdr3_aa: ASRRGPGQPMSGANVLT
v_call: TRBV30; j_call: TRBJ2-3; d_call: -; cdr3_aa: AWSFSSGADTQY
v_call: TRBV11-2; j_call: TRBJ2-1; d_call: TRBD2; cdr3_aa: ASSGVIAGGRNEQF
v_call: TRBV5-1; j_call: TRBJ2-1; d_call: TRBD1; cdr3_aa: ASSFDRVYNEQF
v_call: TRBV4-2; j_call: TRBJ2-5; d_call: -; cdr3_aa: ASSQDQEAGRETQY
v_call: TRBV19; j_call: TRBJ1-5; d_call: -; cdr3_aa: ASSAGNSNQPQH
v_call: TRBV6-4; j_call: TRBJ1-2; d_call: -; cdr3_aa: ASSRDIGSSGYT
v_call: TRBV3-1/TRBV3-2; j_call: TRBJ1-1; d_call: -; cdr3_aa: ASSQAINTEAF
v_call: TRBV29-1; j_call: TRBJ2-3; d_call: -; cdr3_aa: SGSRKSTDTQY
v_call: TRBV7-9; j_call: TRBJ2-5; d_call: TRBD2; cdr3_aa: ASSLGLAGPQETQY
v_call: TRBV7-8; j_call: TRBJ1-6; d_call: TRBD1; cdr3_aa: ASSLANRGTSPLH
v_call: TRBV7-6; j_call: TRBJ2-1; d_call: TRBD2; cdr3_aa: ASSLFTSGKARNNEQF
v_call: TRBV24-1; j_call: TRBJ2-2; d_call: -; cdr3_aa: ATSKEGLDTGELF
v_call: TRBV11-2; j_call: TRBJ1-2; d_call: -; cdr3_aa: ASSKKSQGGYGYT
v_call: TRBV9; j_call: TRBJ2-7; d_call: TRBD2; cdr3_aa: ASSETSGSYEQY
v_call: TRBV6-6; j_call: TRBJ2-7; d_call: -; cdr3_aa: ASSRTESYEQY
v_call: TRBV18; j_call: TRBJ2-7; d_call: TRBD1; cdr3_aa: ASSPPNRGNDEQY
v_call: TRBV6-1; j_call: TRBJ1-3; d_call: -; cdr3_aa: ASSETSGGNTIY
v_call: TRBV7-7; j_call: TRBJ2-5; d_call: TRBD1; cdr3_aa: ASSLGQGAQKTQY
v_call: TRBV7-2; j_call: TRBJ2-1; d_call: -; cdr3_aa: ASSPSGQQF
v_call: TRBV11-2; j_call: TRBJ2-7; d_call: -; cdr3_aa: ASSFSGASPSEQY